The rows below give T cell receptor beta chains drawn from one sample of a study of blood T cell repertoires in COVID-19. Method: immunoSEQ multiplex PCR; TCRdb's copy keeps in-frame clones and lacks some. Of approximately 330,000 clones in the sample, 80% to 90% are singletons; the top ten hold around 4.2%. Sequencing was done on a sample of PBMCs or T cells enriched from blood (not recorded which). The source of these receptors is a woman aged 40 to 50 with acute COVID-19. The CDR3 runs from the conserved cysteine through the conserved F or W. Each record gives: V gene, J gene, clone size, D gene, CDR3 protein, CDR3 DNA. The D gene is left open where the match is weak. Expanded clones are given a class, and other clones once, few, many or no size at all.

TRBV15	TRBJ1-5	.	TRBD1	CATSSGQGDQPQHF	TGTGCCACCAGCAGCGGACAGGGTGATCAGCCCCAGCATTTT
TRBV18	TRBJ2-7	.	.	CASSPELFEQYF	TGTGCCAGCTCACCAGAACTGTTCGAGCAGTACTTC
TRBV7-3	TRBJ2-1	.	TRBD2	CASSSGLAGGGSNEQFF	TGTGCCAGCAGCTCCGGACTAGCGGGGGGCGGGTCCAATGAGCAGTTCTTC
TRBV10-3	TRBJ2-1	.	.	CAISERLAVDHEQFF	TGTGCCATCAGTGAAAGGCTAGCCGTAGATCATGAGCAGTTCTTC
TRBV6-1	TRBJ2-3	.	TRBD2	CASSEERAGGRTDTQYF	TGTGCCAGCAGTGAAGAGAGGGCGGGAGGGCGGACAGATACGCAGTATTTT
TRBV19	TRBJ1-3	.	.	CATERRQLPGNTIYF	TGTGCCACCGAACGACGACAGCTTCCTGGAAACACCATATATTTT
TRBV7-9	TRBJ2-5	.	TRBD2	CASSQLAGAQETQYF	TGTGCCAGCAGCCAACTAGCGGGGGCCCAAGAGACCCAGTACTTC
TRBV4-2	TRBJ1-2	.	.	CASSQGLGGPYGYTF	TGTGCCAGCAGCCAAGGACTAGGCGGGCCCTATGGCTACACCTTC
TRBV10-3	TRBJ2-2	.	.	CAIPAPGVTGELFF	TGTGCCATCCCCGCCCCAGGGGTAACCGGGGAGCTGTTTTTT
TRBV19	TRBJ1-5	.	TRBD1	CASSTYGQGTRQPQHF	TGTGCCAGTAGTACCTACGGACAGGGGACGAGGCAGCCCCAGCATTTT
TRBV11-1	TRBJ2-5	.	TRBD2	CASSLSGTRETQYF	TGTGCCAGCAGCTTAAGCGGGACGCGGGAGACCCAGTACTTC
TRBV2	TRBJ1-1	.	.	CASSGLVRGEAFF	TGTGCCAGCAGTGGGTTAGTCAGGGGTGAAGCTTTCTTT
TRBV9	TRBJ2-1	once	.	CASSAIGTNLNEQFF	TGTGCCAGCAGCGCTATTGGGACAAACCTCAATGAGCAGTTCTTC
TRBV24-1	TRBJ2-2	.	.	CATSETGPLDTGELFF	TGTGCCACCAGTGAAACAGGGCCCTTAGACACCGGGGAGCTGTTTTTT
TRBV7-2	TRBJ2-3	.	.	CASSPRPMGAQDTQYF	TGTGCCAGCAGCCCCCGACCAATGGGGGCCCAAGATACGCAGTATTTT
TRBV9	TRBJ2-1	few	TRBD2	CASSTRLAGYNEQFF	TGTGCCAGCAGCACGCGACTAGCGGGATACAATGAGCAGTTCTTC
TRBV12-5	TRBJ1-1	few	.	CASGLEVSTEAFF	TGTGCTAGTGGTTTAGAGGTGAGCACTGAAGCTTTCTTT
TRBV27	TRBJ1-1	.	TRBD1	CASSRSGGGVEAFF	TGTGCCAGCAGCCGCTCGGGAGGGGGCGTGGAAGCTTTCTTT
TRBV4-1	TRBJ2-1	.	TRBD2	CASSQSRGLALFEQFF	TGCGCCAGCAGCCAAAGTAGGGGACTAGCTTTGTTTGAGCAGTTCTTC
TRBV3-1/TRBV3-2	TRBJ1-2	.	TRBD1	CASSPGQPYGYTF	TGTGCCAGCAGCCCGGGACAGCCCTATGGCTACACCTTC
TRBV19	TRBJ1-1	.	.	CASIPGTAIMNTEAFF	TGTGCCAGTATTCCTGGGACTGCTATTATGAACACTGAAGCTTTCTTT
TRBV5-4	TRBJ2-2	.	TRBD2	CASSLGGGAGNTGELFF	TGTGCCAGCAGCTTGGGGGGTGGAGCGGGAAACACCGGGGAGCTGTTTTTT
TRBV7-2	TRBJ1-6	.	TRBD1	CASSLGGQRNSPLHF	TGTGCCAGCAGCTTAGGGGGACAGCGCAATTCACCCCTCCACTTT
TRBV11-3	TRBJ2-1	.	.	CASSLEGQADEQFF	TGTGCCAGCAGCTTAGAGGGTCAAGCGGATGAGCAGTTCTTC
TRBV5-1	TRBJ2-1	.	TRBD2	CASSQLAGQIPTSYNEQFF	TGCGCCAGCAGCCAACTAGCGGGACAAATCCCCACCTCCTACAATGAGCAGTTCTTC
TRBV7-2	TRBJ1-4	.	TRBD1	CASSPSGTGNEKLFF	TGTGCCAGCAGCCCAAGTGGGACAGGGAATGAAAAACTGTTTTTT
TRBV11-2	TRBJ2-3	.	TRBD2	CASSLDSPSGSTDTQYF	TGTGCCAGCAGCTTAGATTCGCCTAGCGGGAGCACAGATACGCAGTATTTT
TRBV3-1/TRBV3-2	TRBJ2-1	.	.	CASSQLPFNEQFF	TGTGCCAGCAGCCAACTACCCTTCAATGAGCAGTTCTTC
TRBV28	TRBJ2-3	.	TRBD2	CASSEGLAVDTQYF	TGTGCCAGCAGCGAGGGACTAGCGGTAGATACGCAGTATTTT
TRBV19	TRBJ2-1	once	TRBD1	CASSIKGASSSYNEQFF	TGTGCCAGTAGTATTAAGGGGGCTTCTAGCTCCTACAATGAGCAGTTCTTC
TRBV14	TRBJ1-2	.	TRBD1	CASSQDLAHRGEGYTF	TGTGCCAGCAGCCAAGATCTTGCACACAGGGGGGAAGGCTACACCTTC
TRBV28	TRBJ1-2	.	.	CASSLGERGYTF	TGTGCCAGCAGTTTAGGCGAGAGGGGCTACACCTTC
TRBV9	TRBJ1-2	.	.	CASSPRFSGTTGNYGYTF	TGTGCCAGCAGCCCGCGATTTAGCGGGACTACAGGGAACTATGGCTACACCTTC
TRBV18	TRBJ2-7	.	.	CASSPDRPSSYEQYF	TGTGCCAGCTCACCAGACAGGCCGAGCTCCTACGAGCAGTACTTC
TRBV5-5	TRBJ1-4	.	.	CASSLEATNEKLFF	TGTGCCAGCAGCTTAGAGGCAACTAATGAAAAACTGTTTTTT
TRBV6-6	TRBJ1-1	.	.	CASSSPAGPGGTEAFF	TGTGCCAGCAGTTCCCCAGCAGGGCCCGGGGGAACTGAAGCTTTCTTT
TRBV7-3	TRBJ2-1	.	TRBD1	CASRSRDRDNEQFF	TGTGCCAGCAGATCCCGGGACAGGGACAATGAGCAGTTCTTC
TRBV29-1	TRBJ1-1	.	.	CSVERRQSSEAFF	TGCAGCGTTGAAAGGAGACAGTCATCGGAAGCTTTCTTT
TRBV7-6	TRBJ2-1	once	.	CASSLPTARDHYNEQFF	TGTGCCAGCAGCTTACCGACTGCGCGGGACCACTACAATGAGCAGTTCTTC
TRBV28	TRBJ2-3	.	.	CASSRYPRERDTQYF	TGTGCCAGCAGTCGATATCCCCGCGAAAGAGATACGCAGTATTTT
TRBV28	TRBJ1-3	few	.	CASTLGSPSSGNTIYF	TGTGCCAGCACCCTCGGTTCTCCTAGCTCTGGAAACACCATATATTTT
TRBV3-1/TRBV3-2	TRBJ1-1	.	.	CASSHGQTMNTEAFF	TGTGCCAGCAGCCACGGTCAGACTATGAACACTGAAGCTTTCTTT
TRBV6-5	TRBJ2-1	.	.	CATHREDTGLYEQFF	TGTGCCACCCATCGGGAGGATACAGGGCTATATGAGCAGTTCTTC
TRBV27	TRBJ2-3	.	TRBD2	CASSSDLQLAGGPADTQYF	TGTGCCAGCAGTTCCGACCTCCAACTAGCGGGAGGGCCCGCAGATACGCAGTATTTT
TRBV5-5	TRBJ2-7	.	.	CASSLVSPSEQYF	TGTGCCAGCAGCTTGGTGTCTCCTTCCGAGCAGTACTTC
TRBV3-1/TRBV3-2	TRBJ1-2	.	.	CASSQADYGYTF	TGTGCCAGCAGCCAAGCAGACTATGGCTACACCTTC
TRBV2	TRBJ2-7	.	.	CASRRAGQSYEQYF	TGTGCCAGCAGACGGGCAGGGCAGTCCTACGAGCAGTACTTC
TRBV2	TRBJ2-2	once	.	CASRADTGELFF	TGTGCCAGCAGGGCTGATACCGGGGAGCTGTTTTTT
TRBV5-8	TRBJ1-5	.	TRBD1	CASSRGTGVNQPQHF	TGTGCCAGCAGCAGGGGGACAGGGGTCAATCAGCCCCAGCATTTT
TRBV4-2	TRBJ1-1	.	.	CASSPIGRDTEAFF	TGTGCCAGCAGCCCCATCGGTAGAGACACTGAAGCTTTCTTT
TRBV27	TRBJ2-1	.	.	CASSSTTSSYNEQFF	TGTGCCAGCAGCTCTACTACAAGCTCCTACAATGAGCAGTTCTTC
TRBV6-5	TRBJ1-2	.	.	CASRGELPRLYGYTF	TGTGCCAGCAGAGGAGAGCTCCCGAGGCTCTATGGCTACACCTTC